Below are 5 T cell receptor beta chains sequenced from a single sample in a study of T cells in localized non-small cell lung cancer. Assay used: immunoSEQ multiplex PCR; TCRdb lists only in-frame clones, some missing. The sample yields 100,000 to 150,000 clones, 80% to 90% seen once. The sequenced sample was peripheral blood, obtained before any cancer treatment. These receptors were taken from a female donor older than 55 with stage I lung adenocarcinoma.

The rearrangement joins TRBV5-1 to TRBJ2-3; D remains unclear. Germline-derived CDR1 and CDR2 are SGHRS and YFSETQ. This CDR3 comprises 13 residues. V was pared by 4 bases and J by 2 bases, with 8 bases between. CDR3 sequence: CASSPVTTDTQYF. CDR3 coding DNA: TGCGCCAGCAGCCCAGTGACCACAGATACGCAGTATTTT.

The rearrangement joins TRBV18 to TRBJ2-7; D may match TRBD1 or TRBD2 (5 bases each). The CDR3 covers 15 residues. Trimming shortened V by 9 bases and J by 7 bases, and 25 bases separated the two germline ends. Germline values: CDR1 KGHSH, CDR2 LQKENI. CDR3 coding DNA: TGTGCCAGTTCCGGGACGACGCCCGGAGTAGGAGAGCAGTACTTC. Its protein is CASSGTTPGVGEQYF.

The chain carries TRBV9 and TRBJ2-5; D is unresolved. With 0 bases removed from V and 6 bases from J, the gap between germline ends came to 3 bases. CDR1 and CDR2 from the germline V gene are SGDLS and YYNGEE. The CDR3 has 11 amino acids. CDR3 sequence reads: CASSVDQTQYF. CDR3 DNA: TGTGCCAGCAGCGTAGATCAGACCCAGTACTTC.

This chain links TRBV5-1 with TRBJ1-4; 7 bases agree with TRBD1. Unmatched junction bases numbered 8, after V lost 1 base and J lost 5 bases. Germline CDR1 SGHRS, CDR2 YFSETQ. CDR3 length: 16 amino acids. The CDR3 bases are TGCGCCAGCAGCTTGTCTCACGGGACAGCAAATGAAAAACTGTTTTTT. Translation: CASSLSHGTANEKLFF.

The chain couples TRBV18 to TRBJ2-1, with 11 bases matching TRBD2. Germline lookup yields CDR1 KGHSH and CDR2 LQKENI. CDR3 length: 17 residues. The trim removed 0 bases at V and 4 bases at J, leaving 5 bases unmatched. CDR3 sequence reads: CASSPPTLAGGYNEQFF. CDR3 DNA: TGTGCCAGCTCACCACCAACCCTAGCGGGAGGTTACAATGAGCAGTTCTTC.